A single TCR beta chain is shown here with its context. The data were obtained in a study of control samples from healthy donors and cancer patients. The table came from immunoSEQ multiplex PCR; TCRdb's copy has only in-frame clones and leaves some out. The table shows approximately 100,000 clones, with around 89% occurring only once. The ends were cut back, 3 bases at V and 7 bases at J, with 13 bases in the middle. The CDR3 is 13 residues long. CDR1 is SQVTM and CDR2 is ANQGSEA in the germline V gene. Sequenced sample: PBMCs. This TCR derives from a man aged 60 to 75 with lung cancer. This chain connects TRBV29-1 to TRBJ2-1; possible D gene TRBD2, 5 bases. CDR3 loop: CSVDTITGNEQFF. The CDR3 DNA reads as TGCAGCGTTGATACTATCACGGGGAATGAGCAGTTCTTC.